This T cell receptor (beta chain) was sequenced during a study of OX40 agonist ivuxolimab in advanced cancers. About this clone itself: Its cognate antigen is unknown.

Germline V gene lookup returns CDR1 LGHNA and CDR2 YNFKEQ. This CDR3 is 14 amino acids long. V gave up 0 bases and J gave up 0 bases, with 5 bases separating them. Notes on the study in general: Among some nonresponders, normalized T-cell clonal expansion was also low.

This table comes from immunoSEQ multiplex PCR, and its TCRdb copy is limited to in-frame clones, with some not included. The data show roughly 70,000 clones, over 80% seen once. The clonotype comes from an adult with an advanced solid tumor such as melanoma, head and neck, liver or kidney cancer. Sequenced here: CD4+ or CD8+ T cells sorted from blood, sampled in a trial of the OX40 agonist ivuxolimab. The chain joins TRBV4-2 to TRBJ2-5, with D uncertain. The CDR3 reads CASSQDYNQETQYF. CDR3 bases: TGTGCCAGCAGCCAAGATTACAACCAAGAGACCCAGTACTTC.